Presented here are 30 T cell receptor beta chains from one specimen sequenced in a study of STAT3 mutations in large granular lymphocyte leukemia. Study outcomes and limitations: Every T-LGLL patient had at least one immunodominant TCRbeta clonotype.

For these receptors, no antigen is known. Assay: immunoSEQ multiplex PCR; the TCRdb copy retains only in-frame clones and omits some. The data show fewer than 5,500 clones, approximately 66% seen once. The sequenced sample consisted of peripheral blood mononuclear cells. The receptors stem from a man between 60 and 70 years old with T-cell large granular lymphocyte leukemia. Some clones in this sample may be carry-over from other donors' samples.

The chain uses TRBV6-6 and TRBJ1-2; 7 bases agree with TRBD1. Per the germline V gene, CDR1 is MNHNY and CDR2 is SVGAGI (reference sequence). Losses at the gene ends were 5 bases for V and 6 bases for J; bases not matched to a gene: 12. The CDR3 has 15 residues. The CDR3 coding sequence is TGTGCCAGCAGTATCCGACAGGGAATTCCCGATGGCTACACCTTC. Amino acid sequence: CASSIRQGIPDGYTF.

This clone was detected a few times. This chain uses TRBV5-1 with TRBJ2-1; D may correspond to TRBD1 or TRBD2 (5 bases each). Trimming pared 3 bases from V and 2 bases from J, leaving 9 bases between. Germline CDR1 reads SGHRS; CDR2 reads YFSETQ. This CDR3 spans 14 amino acids. Here the CDR3 reads CASSSGLPYNEQFF. The CDR3, as DNA: TGCGCCAGCAGCTCGGGGCTTCCCTACAATGAGCAGTTCTTC.

This sequence joins TRBV6-6 and TRBJ1-1; no firm D call. Germline V lookup: CDR1 MNHNY, CDR2 SVGAGI (reference sequence). This CDR3 contains 13 residues. V lost 6 bases and J 1 base, leaving 9 bases between the germline ends. The CDR3 DNA sequence: TGTGCCAGCAGAGGGAGTCGGAACACTGAAGCTTTCTTT. Translating it yields CASRGSRNTEAFF.

The chain employs TRBV7-9 and TRBJ1-4, with a weak D call TRBD1 (5 bases). CDR1 is SEHNR and CDR2 is FQNEAQ in the germline V gene (reference sequence). CDR3 size: 13 residues. V dropped 5 bases and J dropped 11 bases, with 15 bases sitting between them. The DNA for the CDR3 is TGTGCCAGCAGCCCCAACCGTCAGGGTAAACTGTTTTTT. Translating gives CASSPNRQGKLFF.

The chain links TRBV18 to TRBJ2-4; D possibly corresponds to TRBD2 (5 bases). Germline assignment: CDR1 KGHSH and CDR2 LQKENI. The V gene lost 0 bases and the J gene lost 8 bases, with 11 bases spanning the gap. This CDR3 spans 14 amino acids. Written as DNA, the CDR3 is TGTGCCAGCTCACCACCGGTCGAGAGGGACATTCAGTACTTC. Residues: CASSPPVERDIQYF.

The rearrangement joins TRBV5-1 to TRBJ2-5; 9 positions agree with TRBD2. This CDR3 has 13 amino acids. The J segment lost 5 bases and the V segment lost 2 bases, leaving 1 base of the junction unmatched. Germline V lookup: CDR1 SGHRS, CDR2 YFSETQ. The CDR3 spells CASSLGTSETQYF. Here the CDR3 DNA reads TGCGCCAGCAGCTTAGGGACTAGCGAGACCCAGTACTTC.

The chain employs TRBV5-1 and TRBJ2-7; either TRBD1 or TRBD2 may supply D (5 bases each). Deletions cut 4 bases from V and 3 bases from J, with 17 bases between. Germline CDR1 and CDR2: SGHRS and YFSETQ. The CDR3 is 15 amino acids. Written as DNA, the CDR3 is TGCGCCAGCAGCCGACAGTCCGGGATCTACTACGAGCAGTACTTC. This codes for CASSRQSGIYYEQYF.

This sequence joins TRBV19 and TRBJ1-2; 9 bases fit TRBD1. The CDR3 is 14 amino acids. Germline V gives CDR1 LNHDA, CDR2 SQIVND (reference sequence). V shed 8 bases and J 9 bases; nucleotides not matched to a gene: 13. CDR3 region: CASQPPGQGRSYTF. The DNA of the CDR3 is TGTGCCAGTCAACCCCCGGGACAGGGTCGGAGCTACACCTTC.

This chain links TRBV10-3 with TRBJ2-7; a weak D match, TRBD1 (5 bases). The CDR3 is 13 amino acids. In germline, CDR1 is ENHRY, CDR2 SYGVKD. Trimming shortened V by 5 bases and J by 6 bases, and 14 bases separated the two germline ends. For the CDR3, the DNA is TGTGCCATCAGTCGCAGGGATGTAGCCGAGCAGTACTTC. It yields the protein CAISRRDVAEQYF.

This clone was counted a single time. V usage is TRBV6-6 and J usage is TRBJ2-7; tentatively, D is TRBD1 (7 bases). Germline CDR1 MNHNY, CDR2 SVGAGI (reference sequence). The CDR3 sequence is 15 residues long. The germline V and J ends were trimmed by 5 bases and 2 bases, with 16 bases remaining between them. The CDR3 loop reads CASSQTAGQTYEQYF. CDR3 nucleotides: TGTGCCAGCAGTCAGACCGCGGGACAGACCTACGAGCAGTACTTC.

This clone was observed a few times. The chain combines TRBV7-9 with TRBJ2-7; D not certain. Trimming took off 5 bases at V and 6 bases at J, with 11 bases between the two ends. Germline CDR1 is SEHNR and CDR2 is FQNEAQ (reference sequence). The CDR3 runs to 12 residues. CDR3 bases: TGTGCCAGCAGCCGCGACTGGGGCGAGCAGTACGTC. This encodes CASSRDWGEQYV.

This chain joins TRBV29-1 and TRBJ1-3; D is unresolved. The germline V and J ends were trimmed by 5 bases and 0 bases, with 11 bases remaining between them. Per the germline V gene, CDR1 is SQVTM and CDR2 is ANQGSEA. CDR3 length equals 14 residues. CDR3 residues: CSVLSRISGNTIYF. The CDR3 DNA reads as TGCAGCGTTCTCTCCCGTATCTCTGGAAACACCATATATTTT.

The V gene is TRBV5-4, the J gene TRBJ1-1; D may be TRBD1 (5 bases). Trimming removed 4 bases at V and 1 base at J, with 14 bases between. Germline V gives CDR1 SGHNT, CDR2 YYREEE (reference sequence). The CDR3 consists of 15 residues. Written as DNA, the CDR3 is TGTGCCAGCAGCACTGAAACAGGAAAGAACACTGAAGCTTTCTTT. Protein product: CASSTETGKNTEAFF.

The chain couples TRBV30 to TRBJ1-1; D is perhaps TRBD1 (6 bases). CDR1 and CDR2 (germline): GTSNPN, SVGIG (reference sequence). The CDR3 is made up of 13 amino acids. V dropped 4 bases and J dropped 10 bases, with 19 bases sitting between them. The CDR3 bases are TGTGCCTGGATGGGACGTCGGGAGGGGGTAGCTTTCTTT. It yields the protein CAWMGRREGVAFF. The variable domain in full, with the rest retrieved from reference TRBV30 and TRBJ1-1, is SQTIHQWPATLVQPVGSPLSLECTVEGTSNPNLYWYRQAAGRGLQLLFYSVGIGQISSEVPQNLSASRPQDRQFILSSKKLLLSDSGFYLCAWMGRREGVAFFGQGTRLTVV.

V gene TRBV6-5 combines with J gene TRBJ1-6; D is unresolved. Germline values: CDR1 MNHEY, CDR2 SVGAGI. The CDR3 is 16 amino acids. V shed 4 bases and J shed 5 bases, with 15 bases lying between them. This CDR3 is CASSSSTTANNSPLHF. The DNA of the CDR3 is TGTGCCAGCAGTTCCAGTACGACCGCGAATAATTCACCCCTCCACTTT.

This clone was picked up a small number of times. The V and J genes are TRBV7-9 and TRBJ2-5; D remains ambiguous. CDR3 length: 13 amino acids. V dropped 0 bases and J dropped 4 bases, with 6 bases sitting between them. Germline V gene lookup returns CDR1 SEHNR and CDR2 FQNEAQ (reference sequence). The CDR3 bases are TGTGCCAGCAGCTTAGCGGTCGCAGAGACCCAGTACTTC. Residues: CASSLAVAETQYF.

This clone was detected once. J is TRBJ2-7 and V is TRBV30, with TRBD1 matching over 7 bases. CDR3 length equals 13 residues. From germline, CDR1 is GTSNPN and CDR2 SVGIG (reference sequence). J lost 5 bases, V lost 7 bases, and 11 bases had no gene match. The CDR3 DNA sequence: TGTGCCTACCCGACAGGGAATATCAACGAGCAGTACGTC. Protein product: CAYPTGNINEQYV.

The chain uses TRBV18 and TRBJ2-1; D is unresolved. V lost 2 bases to trimming and J lost 0 bases, with 14 bases between them. CDR1 is KGHSH, CDR2 LQKENI, per germline. This CDR3 comprises 17 residues. The CDR3 is CASSPGVGSASYNEQFF. As DNA, the CDR3 is TGTGCCAGCTCACCAGGGGTGGGATCCGCCTCCTACAATGAGCAGTTCTTC.

This chain connects TRBV7-9 to TRBJ2-3; D is ambiguous. In germline, CDR1 is SEHNR, CDR2 FQNEAQ (reference sequence). The CDR3 is 12 amino acids. Trimming pared 5 bases from V and 5 bases from J, leaving 8 bases between. The CDR3 reads CASSPPGDTQYF. The DNA of the CDR3 is TGTGCCAGCAGCCCGCCCGGAGATACGCAGTATTTT.

This clone was observed a few times. V and J are TRBV28 and TRBJ2-7; the D is unclear. The CDR3 is 11 residues long. Germline V gene lookup returns CDR1 MDHEN and CDR2 SYDVKM. The germline V and J ends were trimmed by 8 bases and 3 bases, with 8 bases remaining between them. CDR3 sequence (DNA): TGTGCCAGCTGCGGCTACTACGAGCAGTACTTC. It specifies CASCGYYEQYF.

The chain joins TRBV5-4 to TRBJ2-2; TRBD2 aligns across 8 bases. The length of the CDR3 is 15 residues. V was pared by 2 bases and J by 4 bases, with 4 bases of the junction left unmatched. Germline CDR1 reads SGHNT; CDR2 reads YYREEE (reference sequence). DNA for the CDR3: TGTGCCAGCAGCTTTGCGGGAGGTTTCACCGGGGAGCTGTTTTTT. Its protein is CASSFAGGFTGELFF.

The chain employs TRBV7-2 and TRBJ1-2; D is uncertain. CDR3 length: 15 residues. V was pared by 0 bases and J by 8 bases, with 16 bases between. Germline CDR1 is SGHTA and CDR2 is FQGNSA. The CDR3 loop reads CASSLAVWEEAGYTF. CDR3 bases: TGTGCCAGCAGCTTAGCGGTTTGGGAGGAGGCAGGCTACACCTTC. The full variable domain, its missing parts supplied by reference TRBV7-2 and TRBJ1-2, is GAGVSQSPSNKVTEKGKDVELRCDPISGHTALYWYRQSLGQGLEFLIYFQGNSAPDKSGLPSDRFSAERTGGSVSTLTIQRTQQEDSAVYLCASSLAVWEEAGYTFGSGTRLTVV.

This clone was counted between two and nine times. This sequence joins TRBV7-9 and TRBJ2-1; D possibly corresponds to TRBD2 (5 bases). CDR3 size: 13 residues. CDR1 and CDR2 from the germline V gene are SEHNR and FQNEAQ (reference sequence). Trimming stripped 3 bases from V and 5 bases from J, with 8 bases between. The CDR3 DNA is TGTGCCAGCAGCTTCCCGGGGAACAATGAGCAGTTCTTC. This gives the protein CASSFPGNNEQFF.

The genes are TRBV30 and TRBJ2-2, with 7 bases identical to TRBD2. Trimming removed 3 bases from V and 3 bases from J; junction bases left unmatched: 7. Looked up from germline, CDR1 is GTSNPN and CDR2 is SVGIG (reference sequence). This CDR3 has 15 amino acids. The CDR3 nucleotides are TGTGCCTGGAGGTCAAACGGACTAGACACCGGGGAGCTGTTTTTT. It is translated as CAWRSNGLDTGELFF.

The rearrangement uses TRBV29-1 and TRBJ1-2; TRBD1 is a possible D gene (5 bases). The V gene lost 4 bases and the J gene lost 6 bases, with 15 bases spanning the gap. Germline V gene lookup returns CDR1 SQVTM and CDR2 ANQGSEA. The CDR3 extends over 13 amino acids. The CDR3 bases are TGCAGCGTTGTTGGGGCCGGGGGTGATGGCTACACCTTC. Translating it yields CSVVGAGGDGYTF.

This clone was seen a handful of times. V is TRBV19 and J is TRBJ1-1, with D uncertain. The germline V gene has CDR1 LNHDA and CDR2 SQIVND (reference sequence). V gave up 2 bases and J gave up 6 bases, with 4 bases separating them. The CDR3 contains 11 residues. The CDR3 loop reads CASSIQSEAFF. In DNA, the CDR3 is TGTGCCAGTAGTATACAGTCTGAAGCTTTCTTT.

The gene calls are TRBV7-9 and TRBJ1-1; the D is unclear. In germline, CDR1 is SEHNR, CDR2 FQNEAQ (reference sequence). This CDR3 contains 12 residues. Trimming cost V 8 bases and J 4 bases, with 11 bases left between them. Here the CDR3 DNA reads TGTGCCAGCGGTAGGAGTGGCACTGAAGCTTTCTTT. Amino acid sequence: CASGRSGTEAFF.

The chain employs TRBV7-9 and TRBJ1-2; D is unclear. Trimming stripped 5 bases from V and 1 base from J, with 17 bases between. The CDR3 has 16 amino acids. Looked up from germline, CDR1 is SEHNR and CDR2 is FQNEAQ (reference sequence). The CDR3 protein is CASSPRGVQFNYGYTF. The CDR3 DNA sequence: TGTGCCAGCAGCCCCCGTGGCGTGCAGTTTAACTATGGCTACACCTTC. Full variable domain (missing parts from reference TRBV7-9 and TRBJ1-2): DTGVSQNPRHKITKRGQNVTFRCDPISEHNRLYWYRQTLGQGPEFLTYFQNEAQLEKSRLLSDRFSAERPKGSFSTLEIQRTEQGDSAMYLCASSPRGVQFNYGYTFGSGTRLTVV.

V usage is TRBV29-1 and J usage is TRBJ2-1; D is tentatively TRBD1 or TRBD2 (5 bases each). Trimming left V 4 bases short and J 3 bases short, with 10 bases between. CDR1 is SQVTM and CDR2 is ANQGSEA in the germline V gene. The CDR3 totals 13 residues. The CDR3 protein is CSVGSGGYNEQFF. The CDR3 DNA reads as TGCAGCGTTGGTTCTGGGGGCTACAATGAGCAGTTCTTC.

The chain has TRBV11-2 and TRBJ2-3, with D possibly being TRBD2 (6 bases). Trimming removed 4 bases at V and 5 bases at J, with 19 bases between. Germline assignment: CDR1 SGHAT and CDR2 FQNNGV. This CDR3 is 16 amino acids long. The CDR3 is CASSSAGLPSGDTQYF. The CDR3 DNA is TGTGCCAGCAGCTCGGCGGGACTGCCATCCGGAGATACGCAGTATTTT.